The subject of this entry is one T cell receptor beta chain. Naive CD8 cells, CD45RO-negative and positively selected for CCR7, excluded terminally differentiated effector memory CD45RA+ cells. Each donor was a Caucasian adult residing in Nashville, Tennessee. Profiled with immunoSEQ multiplex PCR; TCRdb holds only in-frame clones, not every one. The table records about 590,000 clones, just under 97% of them present only once. J lost 1 base, V lost 3 bases, and 7 bases had no gene match. Germline CDR1 SNHLY, CDR2 FYNNEI. This CDR3 has 16 amino acids. This entry belongs to a study of shared clonotypes between healthy human individuals.

This chain links TRBV2 with TRBJ2-3, with TRBD2 matching 7 bases. The specimen sequenced was naive CD8+ T cells sorted from blood. The TCR sequence derives from a woman younger than 45 in good health. CDR3 residues: CASSDSGRWGTDTQYF. In DNA form, the CDR3 reads TGTGCCAGCAGTGATTCCGGGAGGTGGGGCACAGATACGCAGTATTTT. The full variable domain, in which reference TRBV2 and TRBJ2-3 provide the parts outside the CDR3, is EPEVTQTPSHQVTQMGQEVILRCVPISNHLYFYWYRQILGQKVEFLVSFYNNEISEKSEIFDDQFSVERPDGSNFTLKIRSTKLEDSAMYFCASSDSGRWGTDTQYFGPGTRLTVL.